These T cell receptor beta chains were read from a single sample in a study of tumor-infiltrating lymphocytes in glioblastoma multiforme. Each CDR3 protein gets one entry after TCRdb re-called the multiplex PCR reads with MiXCR. The sample has tens of thousands of distinct CDR3 sequences; 50% to 75% are singletons. Source material: brain tumor tissue. These receptors came from a male donor with glioblastoma. Both conserved end residues are part of each CDR3. The order of the fields is D gene, J gene, clone size, V gene, CDR3 protein, CDR3 DNA. D genes are given only for firm matches. Clone size is given for some rows only: seen once, a few or many times, or a class if the clone is expanded.

>TRBD2|TRBJ2-1|medium-sized|TRBV11-2
CASSYRTSGRVSYNEQFF
TGTGCCAGCAGTTATCGGACTAGCGGGAGGGTCTCCTACAATGAGCAGTTCTTC
>NA|TRBJ2-1|NA|TRBV11-2
CASSRRPKVNEQFF
TGTGCCAGCAGCCGACGCCCGAAGGTCAATGAGCAGTTCTTC
>NA|TRBJ1-1|NA|TRBV20-1
CSARDPGARVEAFF
TGCAGTGCTAGAGATCCGGGAGCGCGGGTGGAAGCTTTCTTT
>NA|TRBJ1-3|NA|TRBV6-1
CASSIRTQSSGNTIYF
TGTGCCAGCAGCATAAGGACTCAAAGCTCTGGAAACACCATATATTTT
>NA|TRBJ2-1|NA|TRBV10-3
CAFNSKGSSYNEQFF
TGTGCCTTCAATTCCAAGGGATCTTCCTACAATGAGCAGTTCTTC
>TRBD2|TRBJ2-7|many|TRBV20-1
CSARDDRRSSGSTEQYF
TGCAGTGCTAGAGATGATCGTCGGTCTAGCGGGAGTACCGAGCAGTACTTC
>NA|TRBJ2-7|many|TRBV6-1
CASSEVEFLSSYEQYF
TGTGCCAGCAGTGAAGTAGAGTTTCTTAGCTCCTACGAGCAGTACTTC
>TRBD1|TRBJ2-5|many|TRBV20-1
CSTNRGQETQYF
TGCAGTACGAACAGGGGACAAGAGACCCAGTACTTC
>NA|TRBJ1-1|NA|TRBV6-9
CASICRIGVTNIEAFF
TGTGCCAGCATTTGTCGAATTGGGGTTACGAACATTGAAGCTTTCTTT
>NA|TRBJ1-2|NA|TRBV24-1
CATMLMGGCTF
TGTGCCACCATGTTGATGGGTGGCTGCACCTTC
>TRBD1|TRBJ2-2|NA|TRBV12-3/TRBV12-4
CASSYGQGRTGELLF
TGTGCCAGCAGTTACGGACAGGGACGGACCGGGGAGCTGCTTTTT
>NA|TRBJ2-5|many|TRBV11-2
CASSSRLVQETQYF
TGTGCCAGCAGCTCCCGACTAGTCCAAGAGACCCAGTACTTC
>TRBD1|TRBJ2-7|many|TRBV12-3/TRBV12-4
CASSSRPTGGSSYEQYF
TGTGCCAGCAGTTCACGACCTACAGGGGGTAGCTCCTACGAGCAGTACTTC
>NA|TRBJ2-1|once|TRBV20-1
CGVRDEAGPYEQFF
TGCGGTGTTAGAGATGAGGCAGGGCCGTATGAGCAGTTCTTC
>NA|TRBJ2-1|NA|TRBV6-1
CASSEEVVTFNEQFF
TGTGCCAGCAGTGAAGAAGTCGTAACATTCAATGAGCAATTCTTC
>TRBD2|TRBJ2-1|NA|TRBV5-4
CASSSGTSGINEQFF
TGTGCCAGCAGTTCTGGAACCAGCGGGATCAATGAGCAGTTCTTC
>TRBD1|TRBJ2-3|many|TRBV29-1
CSASKFLGQGSSTDTQYF
TGCAGCGCCTCGAAGTTTTTGGGACAGGGCAGTAGCACAGATACGCAGTATTTT
>TRBD1|TRBJ2-7|few|TRBV11-1
CASSGQEREQYF
TGTGCCAGCAGCGGACAGGAACGAGAGCAGTACTTC
>NA|TRBJ2-2|NA|TRBV11-2
CASSAQGGGLRTVELFF
TGTGCCAGCAGCGCCCAGGGAGGGGGCTTGAGGACCGTGGAGCTCTTTTTT
>NA|TRBJ2-3|many|TRBV12-3/TRBV12-4
CASSFEVITDTQYF
TGTGCCAGCAGTTTCGAGGTGATTACAGATACGCAGTATTTT
>NA|TRBJ1-6|NA|TRBV11-3
CASRYGKFGPLHF
TGTGCCAGCAGGTACGGGAAGTTCGGGCCCCTCCACTTT
>NA|TRBJ2-4|NA|TRBV6-6
CAGSYLRENDKNIQYF
TGTGCCGGCAGTTACCTTCGGGAAAACGACAAAAACATTCAGTACTTC
>NA|TRBJ1-4|NA|TRBV5-1
CASSIHGNLNERLFF
TGCGCCAGCAGCATACATGGGAACCTTAATGAAAGACTGTTTTTT
>TRBD2|TRBJ2-7|many|TRBV5-5
CASSVIAGDYEQYF
TGTGCCAGCAGCGTAATAGCGGGAGACTACGAGCAGTACTTC
>TRBD1|TRBJ2-7|NA|TRBV12-3/TRBV12-4
CASSSGTGYSYEQYF
TGTGCCAGCAGCTCCGGGACAGGTTACTCCTACGAGCAGTACTTC
>NA|TRBJ1-2|NA|TRBV4-1
CASSLAEYGYTF
TGCGCCAGCAGCCTAGCTGAGTATGGCTACACCTTC
>NA|TRBJ2-2|NA|TRBV24-1
CAISDLWPANTGELFF
TGTGCCATCAGTGATTTATGGCCAGCCAACACCGGGGAGCTGTTTTTT
>NA|TRBJ1-1|NA|TRBV11-2
CTSSAILGVGNAEAFF
TGTACCAGCAGTGCTATTCTAGGGGTTGGGAACGCTGAAGCTTTCTTT
>NA|TRBJ2-3|NA|TRBV20-1
CSTAPQAACIDTQYF
TGCAGTACAGCCCCCCAAGCGGCGTGTATTGATACGCAGTATTTT